Sequencing of this TCR beta chain was carried out in a study of T cell changes during pregnancy in multiple sclerosis. With 7 bases removed from V and 0 bases from J, the gap between germline ends came to 6 bases. The germline CDR1 and CDR2 sequences are LNHDA and SQIVND (reference sequence). The CDR3 has 12 residues. Assay: immunoSEQ multiplex PCR; the TCRdb copy retains only in-frame clones and omits some. The data contain tens of thousands of clones, roughly 94% of them singletons. This TCR came from a female donor with multiple sclerosis, enrolled in a pregnancy study. V and J are TRBV19 and TRBJ1-1, with unresolved D. Sequenced here: peripheral blood, sampled after pregnancy. The CDR3 coding sequence is TGTGCCAGTATTAGTGTGAACACTGAAGCTTTCTTT. This encodes CASISVNTEAFF. Full variable domain (rest looked up from reference TRBV19 and TRBJ1-1): DGGITQSPKYLFRKEGQNVTLSCEQNLNHDAMYWYRQDPGQGLRLIYYSQIVNDFQKGDIAEGYSVSREKKESFPLTVTSAQKNPTAFYLCASISVNTEAFFGQGTRLTVV.